This T cell receptor beta chain was sequenced for a study of beta chain features in type 1 diabetes. As for the study in general: Examination of sorted cells across all samples involved over 85,000,000 cells.

Comment on this clone: Its cognate antigen is unknown.

Expressed TCRB transcripts got sequenced, as all isolated RNA was reverse transcribed. Assay: immunoSEQ multiplex PCR; the TCRdb copy retains only in-frame clones and omits some. Of about 130,000 clones listed, about 8.7% are singletons. Broader study findings: The study left unresolved whether HLA type influences TCRB rearrangement.

After removal of 5 bases from V and 5 bases from J, the junction contained 8 bases not matched to a gene. Germline V lookup: CDR1 SGHTA, CDR2 FQGNSA. This CDR3 has 15 amino acids. This sequence originates from a man younger than 35 in good health. The rearrangement joins TRBV7-2 to TRBJ1-2; 10 positions agree with TRBD1. What was sequenced was central memory CD4+ T cells from blood. The DNA for the CDR3 is TGTGCCAGCAGCCCCCGACAGGGGGCGGATTATGGCTACACCTTC. Protein sequence: CASSPRQGADYGYTF.